The rows below give T cell receptor beta chains drawn from one sample of a study of control samples from healthy donors and cancer patients. Data came from immunoSEQ multiplex PCR; TCRdb stores just in-frame clones and leaves some out. Among some 18,000 clones, around 84% were seen once, and the ten largest hold roughly 29%. Sequencing used PBMCs. The source of these receptors is a woman between 65 and 79 years old with lung cancer. Both conserved end residues are part of each CDR3. Fields, in order: CDR3 DNA, CDR3 protein, V gene, D gene, CDR3 length, clone size, J gene. The D gene is left open where the match is weak. Only some rows state a clone size, as once, few, many or a class for expanded clones.

CDR3nt: TGTGCCATTCGGACCATAGCGTATGGTGAGCAGTTCTTC
CDR3aa: CAIRTIAYGEQFF
v_gene: TRBV10-3
d_gene: NA
len: 13
abundance: NA
j_gene: TRBJ2-1

CDR3nt: TGTGCCAGCAGTCCCTCGACTTACCCGATCCCGGTCCCCTACGAGCAGTACTTC
CDR3aa: CASSPSTYPIPVPYEQYF
v_gene: TRBV28
d_gene: NA
len: 18
abundance: NA
j_gene: TRBJ2-7

CDR3nt: TGTGCCAGCACCCGAGCCAGGGGGCCCAGGGAGGCGCAGTTCTTC
CDR3aa: CASTRARGPREAQFF
v_gene: TRBV7-9
d_gene: TRBD1
len: 15
abundance: few
j_gene: TRBJ2-1

CDR3nt: TGTGCCAGCAGTTCCCGGACAGGGGGTAATGAGCAGTTCTTC
CDR3aa: CASSSRTGGNEQFF
v_gene: TRBV28
d_gene: TRBD1
len: 14
abundance: NA
j_gene: TRBJ2-1

CDR3nt: TGTGCCAGCAGCCCGCCCCTCGGGACTAGCGGTCGAGATACGCAGTATTTT
CDR3aa: CASSPPLGTSGRDTQYF
v_gene: TRBV9
d_gene: TRBD2
len: 17
abundance: NA
j_gene: TRBJ2-3

CDR3nt: TGTGCCAGCAGCGCACGAGGTTCTGGAAACACCATATATTTT
CDR3aa: CASSARGSGNTIYF
v_gene: TRBV6-2/TRBV6-3
d_gene: NA
len: 14
abundance: NA
j_gene: TRBJ1-3

CDR3nt: TGCGCCAGCAGCTTGGTGTTAGCGGGAGGTGGAGAGACCCAGTACTTC
CDR3aa: CASSLVLAGGGETQYF
v_gene: TRBV5-1
d_gene: TRBD2
len: 16
abundance: NA
j_gene: TRBJ2-5

CDR3nt: TGTGCCAGCAGCTCGAGGCCGGGACTAGCGACTGGAGATACGCAGTATTTT
CDR3aa: CASSSRPGLATGDTQYF
v_gene: TRBV7-2
d_gene: TRBD2
len: 17
abundance: NA
j_gene: TRBJ2-3

CDR3nt: TGTGCCAGCAGTGTCCGGGACAGGAACACTGAAGCTTTCTTT
CDR3aa: CASSVRDRNTEAFF
v_gene: TRBV6-6
d_gene: TRBD1
len: 14
abundance: NA
j_gene: TRBJ1-1

CDR3nt: TGTGCCAGCAGTTACGGTAGACTAGCGGGAGACCGGGAGACCCAGTACTTC
CDR3aa: CASSYGRLAGDRETQYF
v_gene: TRBV6-2/TRBV6-3
d_gene: TRBD2
len: 17
abundance: NA
j_gene: TRBJ2-5

CDR3nt: TGTGCCAGCAGCTTAACCGGGACAGACTATGGCTACACCTTC
CDR3aa: CASSLTGTDYGYTF
v_gene: TRBV5-8
d_gene: TRBD1
len: 14
abundance: NA
j_gene: TRBJ1-2

CDR3nt: TGTGCCAGCAGTTCGAGGACAGGTTTGGGTTTAAATCAGCCCCAGCATTTT
CDR3aa: CASSSRTGLGLNQPQHF
v_gene: TRBV28
d_gene: TRBD1
len: 17
abundance: NA
j_gene: TRBJ1-5

CDR3nt: TGTGCCAGCAGTTATGAGGGGAGCACAGATACGCAGTATTTT
CDR3aa: CASSYEGSTDTQYF
v_gene: TRBV28
d_gene: NA
len: 14
abundance: NA
j_gene: TRBJ2-3

CDR3nt: TGCAGCGTTGAATTAAGGAGAGGACAGCCCTCATACAATGAGCAGTTCTTC
CDR3aa: CSVELRRGQPSYNEQFF
v_gene: TRBV29-1
d_gene: NA
len: 17
abundance: once
j_gene: TRBJ2-1

CDR3nt: TGCGCCAGCAGCTTTAGGGCTGAAGCTTTCTTT
CDR3aa: CASSFRAEAFF
v_gene: TRBV5-1
d_gene: NA
len: 11
abundance: few
j_gene: TRBJ1-1

CDR3nt: TGTGCCAGCAGCACTACAGGGGCCGCCAGCACCGGGGAGCTGTTTTTT
CDR3aa: CASSTTGAASTGELFF
v_gene: TRBV5-6
d_gene: TRBD1
len: 16
abundance: NA
j_gene: TRBJ2-2

CDR3nt: TGTGCCAGCAGCCCGGGCCCCACGTACGAGCAGTACTTC
CDR3aa: CASSPGPTYEQYF
v_gene: TRBV7-3
d_gene: NA
len: 13
abundance: NA
j_gene: TRBJ2-7

CDR3nt: TGTGCCAGTAGTATACTGGCCAGGGACTACGAGCAGTACTTC
CDR3aa: CASSILARDYEQYF
v_gene: TRBV19
d_gene: NA
len: 14
abundance: NA
j_gene: TRBJ2-7

CDR3nt: TGTGCCAGCAGCTTAGCTCTCGGGGGCACTGAAGCTTTCTTT
CDR3aa: CASSLALGGTEAFF
v_gene: TRBV7-9
d_gene: NA
len: 14
abundance: NA
j_gene: TRBJ1-1

CDR3nt: TGTGCCAGCAGTGTAGCTAGCGGGATGGGAAACATTCAGTACTTC
CDR3aa: CASSVASGMGNIQYF
v_gene: TRBV2
d_gene: TRBD2
len: 15
abundance: NA
j_gene: TRBJ2-4

CDR3nt: TGTGCCAGCAGCAAAATCCTTAGGGGTTTCTACGAGCAGTACTTC
CDR3aa: CASSKILRGFYEQYF
v_gene: TRBV21-1
d_gene: NA
len: 15
abundance: NA
j_gene: TRBJ2-7

CDR3nt: TGTGCCAGCAGTCCCATCTTTGGGTACACTGAAGCTTTCTTT
CDR3aa: CASSPIFGYTEAFF
v_gene: TRBV27
d_gene: NA
len: 14
abundance: NA
j_gene: TRBJ1-1

CDR3nt: TGTGCCAGCAGCTTAGTTGGAGGGTGTTGGGGTTCACGGGATGAAAAACTGTTTTTT
CDR3aa: CASSLVGGCWGSRDEKLFF
v_gene: TRBV7-4
d_gene: NA
len: 19
abundance: NA
j_gene: TRBJ1-4

CDR3nt: TGCGCCAGCAGCCCAGGGGATTGGAACACTGAAGCTTTCTTT
CDR3aa: CASSPGDWNTEAFF
v_gene: TRBV5-1
d_gene: NA
len: 14
abundance: NA
j_gene: TRBJ1-1

CDR3nt: TGTGCCAGCAGCCAGACAGGGGGCGCTTCTCGCTCTCTCTATGGCTACACCTTC
CDR3aa: CASSQTGGASRSLYGYTF
v_gene: TRBV7-9
d_gene: TRBD1
len: 18
abundance: NA
j_gene: TRBJ1-2

CDR3nt: TGTGCCAGCAGCTTAGGTCTGCCAGGGGTTCACTATGGCTACACCTTC
CDR3aa: CASSLGLPGVHYGYTF
v_gene: TRBV13
d_gene: NA
len: 16
abundance: once
j_gene: TRBJ1-2

CDR3nt: TGTGCCAGCAGCTTAGGGTACAGTAACTATGGCTACACCTTC
CDR3aa: CASSLGYSNYGYTF
v_gene: TRBV11-2
d_gene: NA
len: 14
abundance: NA
j_gene: TRBJ1-2

CDR3nt: TGTGCCAGCAGTGAGTCCCGGGACTACAATGAGCAGTTCTTC
CDR3aa: CASSESRDYNEQFF
v_gene: TRBV6-1
d_gene: NA
len: 14
abundance: once
j_gene: TRBJ2-1

CDR3nt: TGTGCCAGTAGTGTACGACACGGTGGCAATCAGCCCCAGCATTTT
CDR3aa: CASSVRHGGNQPQHF
v_gene: TRBV19
d_gene: NA
len: 15
abundance: once
j_gene: TRBJ1-5

CDR3nt: TGTGCCAGCAGCTTGGCCGCCCGGTCCTACGTAGAGCAGTACTTC
CDR3aa: CASSLAARSYVEQYF
v_gene: TRBV5-6
d_gene: NA
len: 15
abundance: NA
j_gene: TRBJ2-7

CDR3nt: TGTGCCAGCAGCCCTCAGACAGGGGAAACTGAAGCTTTCTTT
CDR3aa: CASSPQTGETEAFF
v_gene: TRBV7-9
d_gene: TRBD1
len: 14
abundance: NA
j_gene: TRBJ1-1

CDR3nt: TGTGCCAGCTCACCACCCACTAGCGGAGGCTACAATGAGCAGTTCTTC
CDR3aa: CASSPPTSGGYNEQFF
v_gene: TRBV18
d_gene: TRBD2
len: 16
abundance: once
j_gene: TRBJ2-1

CDR3nt: TGTGCCACCAGCAGGGGGGTCGGACTCGGGCGGGAGTATAAGCAGTATTTT
CDR3aa: CATSRGVGLGREYKQYF
v_gene: TRBV15
d_gene: TRBD2
len: 17
abundance: NA
j_gene: TRBJ2-3

CDR3nt: TGTGCCTGGAAAGTCTCCGGGGTCACTGAAGCTTTCTTT
CDR3aa: CAWKVSGVTEAFF
v_gene: TRBV30
d_gene: NA
len: 13
abundance: NA
j_gene: TRBJ1-1

CDR3nt: TGTGCCAGCAGCCAACAACAGGGGACAGGCTTTACTGAAGCTTTCTTT
CDR3aa: CASSQQQGTGFTEAFF
v_gene: TRBV7-9
d_gene: TRBD1
len: 16
abundance: large
j_gene: TRBJ1-1

CDR3nt: TGCAGCGTTGACTCCTTAAACTGGGACAGGGGGCGGGATACGCAGTATTTT
CDR3aa: CSVDSLNWDRGRDTQYF
v_gene: TRBV29-1
d_gene: TRBD1
len: 17
abundance: once
j_gene: TRBJ2-3

CDR3nt: TGCGCCAGCAACCGGGACGGCCCGTACAATGAGCAGTTCTTC
CDR3aa: CASNRDGPYNEQFF
v_gene: TRBV5-1
d_gene: NA
len: 14
abundance: NA
j_gene: TRBJ2-1

CDR3nt: TGTGCCAGCAGTTACGCCGTCGGGAGGGCAATCGGGGAGCTGTTTTTT
CDR3aa: CASSYAVGRAIGELFF
v_gene: TRBV6-2/TRBV6-3
d_gene: TRBD2
len: 16
abundance: few
j_gene: TRBJ2-2

CDR3nt: TGTGCCAGCAGGAGGGGGTATAGCAATCAGCCCCAGCATTTT
CDR3aa: CASRRGYSNQPQHF
v_gene: TRBV19
d_gene: NA
len: 14
abundance: few
j_gene: TRBJ1-5

CDR3nt: TGTGCCAGCAGCGTCCGGACTAGCGGGCTCTCCTACAATGAGCAGTTCTTC
CDR3aa: CASSVRTSGLSYNEQFF
v_gene: TRBV3-1/TRBV3-2
d_gene: TRBD2
len: 17
abundance: NA
j_gene: TRBJ2-1

CDR3nt: TGTGCCAGCAGCTCCCGGGACAGGGTTGCCTATGGCTACACCTTC
CDR3aa: CASSSRDRVAYGYTF
v_gene: TRBV7-9
d_gene: TRBD1
len: 15
abundance: few
j_gene: TRBJ1-2

CDR3nt: TGTGCCAGCAGCCCGTCCGTGTGGGGGCTTAGTCGGGGAAAACTGTTTTTT
CDR3aa: CASSPSVWGLSRGKLFF
v_gene: TRBV7-2
d_gene: NA
len: 17
abundance: NA
j_gene: TRBJ1-4

CDR3nt: TGCAGCGTTGTCGCCCCTACTAGTTTCTCAGATACGCAGTATTTT
CDR3aa: CSVVAPTSFSDTQYF
v_gene: TRBV29-1
d_gene: NA
len: 15
abundance: NA
j_gene: TRBJ2-3

CDR3nt: TGTGCCAGCAGCTTAGGAAGACAGGGGGGGGAGCAGTACTTC
CDR3aa: CASSLGRQGGEQYF
v_gene: TRBV11-2
d_gene: TRBD1
len: 14
abundance: NA
j_gene: TRBJ2-7

CDR3nt: TGTGCCAGCGCCCGGGGGGGACAGGGCTACGAGCAGTACTTC
CDR3aa: CASARGGQGYEQYF
v_gene: TRBV9
d_gene: NA
len: 14
abundance: few
j_gene: TRBJ2-7

CDR3nt: TGTGCCAGCAGCTGGCGGAGCGGGGGAGTCTACAATGAGCAGTTCTTC
CDR3aa: CASSWRSGGVYNEQFF
v_gene: TRBV11-3
d_gene: TRBD2
len: 16
abundance: NA
j_gene: TRBJ2-1

CDR3nt: TGTGCCAGTATTACCGGGACAGGGAACACTGAAGCTTTCTTT
CDR3aa: CASITGTGNTEAFF
v_gene: TRBV19
d_gene: TRBD1
len: 14
abundance: NA
j_gene: TRBJ1-1

CDR3nt: TGTGCCAGCAGCAGGGACAGTTTCTCTGGAAACACCATATATTTT
CDR3aa: CASSRDSFSGNTIYF
v_gene: TRBV6-6
d_gene: TRBD1
len: 15
abundance: NA
j_gene: TRBJ1-3

CDR3nt: TGTGCCAGTAGGGCGGGACAGGGGTTGTACGAGCAGTACTTC
CDR3aa: CASRAGQGLYEQYF
v_gene: TRBV19
d_gene: TRBD1
len: 14
abundance: NA
j_gene: TRBJ2-7

CDR3nt: TGTGCCAGCAGTTTCAGTGGCACAGATACGCAGTATTTT
CDR3aa: CASSFSGTDTQYF
v_gene: TRBV12-3/TRBV12-4
d_gene: NA
len: 13
abundance: NA
j_gene: TRBJ2-3